This T cell receptor beta chain was recovered during a study of blood T cell repertoires in COVID-19. Study-level information: The origin of the acute and convalescent COVID-19 samples was the United States, Italy and Spain. T cells, B-cell-depleted T cells, or PBMCs provided the cDNA or gDNA that served as material.

Clones were read by immunoSEQ multiplex PCR, and TCRdb kept only the in-frame ones, dropping some. The sample gives roughly 350,000 clones, approximately 89% of which show up once; 10% is in the top ten. Patients of the Seattle cohort, enrolled during active infection, were followed longitudinally. The CDR3 length is 14 residues. Germline V CDR1 and CDR2: ENHRY, SYGVKD. V shed 10 bases and J shed 0 bases, with 13 bases lying between them. Sequenced sample: peripheral blood. The J gene is TRBJ1-5, the V gene TRBV10-3; possible D gene TRBD1, 6 bases. The clonotype comes from a woman in her twenties or thirties with COVID-19, enrolled during active disease. The CDR3 bases are TGTGCCACCTATGACAGGAATAGCAATCAGCCCCAGCATTTT. Amino acids: CATYDRNSNQPQHF.